Shown below are 16 T cell receptor beta chains from a single sample sequenced in a study of Ad26.COV2.S vaccination and SARS-CoV-2 variants. The data were produced by immunoSEQ multiplex PCR, yet TCRdb's version contains in-frame clones alone and is incomplete. The sample holds some 290,000 clones, around 85% seen once. Indicated treatment: around 19 received Ad26.COV2.S at low or high dose, single or two shots; roughly five received placebo; per-sample allocation not given. After the first vaccine or placebo injection, samples were drawn on day 63. The sample here was peripheral blood, taken in a trial of Ad26.COV2.S vaccine versus placebo. The receptors stem from a person aged 18-65 years who received the Ad26.COV2.S COVID-19 vaccine or a placebo.

The chain carries TRBV3-1 (or the pseudogene TRBV3-2) and TRBJ1-2, with D possibly being TRBD1 (5 bases). CDR1 is LGHDT and CDR2 is YNNKEL in the germline V gene (reference sequence). The CDR3 is 15 residues long. The ends were cut back, 1 base at V and 10 bases at J, with 19 bases in the middle. The CDR3 loop is CASSQVPDDSLYYTF. The CDR3 DNA reads TGTGCCAGCAGCCAAGTTCCCGACGACAGTTTGTACTACACCTTC.

The gene calls are TRBV7-9 and TRBJ1-2; possibly TRBD1 for D (5 bases). The CDR3 is made up of 12 amino acids. Germline V gene sequence: CDR1 SEHNR, CDR2 FQNEAQ (reference sequence). V lost 8 bases to trimming and J lost 7 bases, with 14 bases between them. The CDR3 protein is CASGMGVRGYTF. DNA for the CDR3: TGTGCCAGCGGTATGGGGGTCCGTGGCTACACCTTC.

The gene calls are TRBV7-9 and TRBJ2-5, with D hard to call. Trimming removed 0 bases at V and 2 bases at J, with 7 bases between. The CDR3 covers 14 residues. Germline CDR1 is SEHNR and CDR2 is FQNEAQ (reference sequence). This CDR3 reads CASSLAVKQETQYF. The DNA of the CDR3 is TGTGCCAGCAGCTTAGCCGTAAAACAAGAGACCCAGTACTTC.

The gene calls are TRBV9 and TRBJ1-1, with D tentatively TRBD1 (6 bases). The germline CDR1 and CDR2 sequences are SGDLS and YYNGEE. This CDR3 has 16 residues. V lost 3 bases and J lost 1, with 16 bases in between. CDR3 coding DNA: TGTGCCAGCAGCGCGGTCAATGGACAGACGAACACTGAAGCTTTCTTT. As protein: CASSAVNGQTNTEAFF.

The chain combines TRBV5-1 with TRBJ1-1; D gene uncertain. The germline V and J ends were trimmed by 1 base and 3 bases, with 7 bases remaining between them. Germline V lookup: CDR1 SGHRS, CDR2 YFSETQ. The CDR3 has 13 residues. The DNA for the CDR3 is TGCGCCAGCAGCTTGTGGCCTGACACTGAAGCTTTCTTT. It yields the protein CASSLWPDTEAFF.

Here the CDR3 reads CASSGTGNNEKLFF. CDR3 in DNA: TGTGCCAGCAGCGGGACAGGGAATAATGAAAAACTGTTTTTT. The chain is built from TRBV7-9 and TRBJ1-4; TRBD1 agrees at 9 bases. The CDR3 loop spans 14 amino acids. The V gene's germline CDR1 is SEHNR and CDR2 FQNEAQ (reference sequence). The J segment lost 4 bases and the V segment lost 5 bases, leaving 2 bases of the junction unmatched.

This chain links TRBV9 with TRBJ1-1, with TRBD1 matching over 8 bases. With 2 bases clipped from V and 0 bases from J, the junction kept 3 bases outside the gene matches. The CDR3 has 15 residues. The germline CDR1 and CDR2 sequences are SGDLS and YYNGEE. The CDR3 coding sequence is TGTGCCAGCAGCGTGACAGGGGCGTTGAACACTGAAGCTTTCTTT. Translating it yields CASSVTGALNTEAFF.

The gene calls are TRBV6-5 and TRBJ2-5; tentative D call: TRBD2 (5 bases). This CDR3 is built from 13 residues. The germline V gene has CDR1 MNHEY and CDR2 SVGAGI. Trimming stripped 6 bases from V and 1 base from J, with 9 bases between. In nucleotides, the CDR3 is TGTGCCAGCAGACGGGAAGCCCAAGAGACCCAGTACTTC. Amino acids: CASRREAQETQYF.

V gene TRBV11-3 combines with J gene TRBJ2-5; D might be TRBD1 (7 bases). The CDR3 runs to 15 residues. Trimming took 5 bases from V and 4 from J, leaving 17 bases between them. From germline, CDR1 is SGHNT and CDR2 YENEEA. This CDR3 is CASSLGQGGRETQYF. The CDR3 nucleotides read TGTGCCAGCAGCCTGGGGCAGGGGGGAAGAGAGACCCAGTACTTC.

The chain joins TRBV29-1 to TRBJ2-7; 7 bases agree with TRBD1. CDR1 and CDR2 from the germline V gene are SQVTM and ANQGSEA. The CDR3 contains 12 residues. V was clipped by 8 bases and J by 7 bases; unmatched bases: 11. The CDR3 sequence is CSIQTGSEEQYF. The DNA for the CDR3 is TGCAGCATTCAGACAGGGTCAGAAGAGCAGTACTTC.

This chain joins TRBV14 and TRBJ2-2; D unclear. The V end was cut by 0 bases, the J end by 0 bases, with 8 bases between. Germline V CDR1 and CDR2: SGHDN, FVKESK. The CDR3 length is 16 residues. CDR3 region: CASSQEEHANTGELFF. The DNA of the CDR3 is TGTGCCAGCAGCCAAGAAGAACACGCGAACACCGGGGAGCTGTTTTTT.

The chain carries TRBV11-3 and TRBJ2-5, with 10 bases lining up with TRBD1. The CDR3 is 15 amino acids. V lost 5 bases and J lost 4; bases outside the gene matches: 7. Germline lookup yields CDR1 SGHNT and CDR2 YENEEA. The CDR3: CASSPRQGALETQYF. Written as DNA, the CDR3 is TGTGCCAGCAGCCCGAGACAGGGGGCTCTAGAGACCCAGTACTTC. Together with reference TRBV11-3 and TRBJ2-5, the CDR3 gives the full variable domain: EAGVVQSPRYKIIEKKQPVAFWCNPISGHNTLYWYLQNLGQGPELLIRYENEEAVDDSQLPKDRFSAERLKGVDSTLKIQPAELGDSAVYLCASSPRQGALETQYFGPGTRLLVL.

As for this clone: The sample contains more than one DNA sequence encoding this CDR3. V usage is TRBV20-1 and J usage is TRBJ1-1, with 8 nucleotides matching TRBD1. Germline V gene sequence: CDR1 DFQATT, CDR2 SNEGSKA (reference sequence). The trim removed 6 bases at V and 5 bases at J, leaving 2 bases unmatched. The CDR3 extends over 11 amino acids. CDR3 coding DNA: TGCAGTGCCAGACAGGGGACTGAAGCTTTCTTT. Residues: CSARQGTEAFF.

This chain connects TRBV6-1 to TRBJ1-5; D is possibly TRBD1 (5 bases). Germline loops: CDR1 MNHNS, CDR2 SASEGT. Trimming pared 1 base from V and 2 bases from J, leaving 18 bases between. The CDR3 runs 18 residues. The CDR3 DNA sequence: TGTGCCAGCAGTGAAGGTTCTTGGGGGGTTGGGGGCAATCAGCCCCAGCATTTT. Translation gives CASSEGSWGVGGNQPQHF.

The rearrangement joins TRBV9 to TRBJ1-1; the D is unclear. Germline V gives CDR1 SGDLS, CDR2 YYNGEE. CDR3 length: 14 residues. V was cut by 3 bases and J by 5 bases, with 14 bases left in between. The CDR3 region is CASSAAAMGTEAFF. The CDR3 DNA sequence: TGTGCCAGCAGCGCCGCTGCCATGGGGACTGAAGCTTTCTTT.

V gene TRBV19 combines with J gene TRBJ2-7, with unresolved D. The CDR3 is 14 residues long. The germline V gene encodes CDR1 LNHDA and CDR2 SQIVND (reference sequence). V lost 6 bases and J 0 bases, leaving 12 bases between the germline ends. CDR3 in amino acids: CASRDRRDSYEQYF. CDR3 DNA: TGTGCCAGTAGGGACCGTAGGGACTCCTACGAGCAGTACTTC. Full variable domain (missing parts from reference TRBV19 and TRBJ2-7): DGGITQSPKYLFRKEGQNVTLSCEQNLNHDAMYWYRQDPGQGLRLIYYSQIVNDFQKGDIAEGYSVSREKKESFPLTVTSAQKNPTAFYLCASRDRRDSYEQYFGPGTRLTVT.